This section outlines one T cell receptor beta chain sequence together with its context. Losses at the gene ends were 4 bases for V and 1 base for J; bases not matched to a gene: 11. The CDR3 is made up of 17 amino acids. Germline CDR1 SGHRS, CDR2 YFSETQ. Per the study methods: Quantification of nucleated cells was approximated via reference gene primer amplification. Repertoires were generated with immunoSEQ multiplex PCR, while TCRdb's copy carries only in-frame clones and drops some. V, J and clone size are those of that table, while D and trimming were read from the DNA. The sample shows roughly 68,000 clones, 80% to 85% of them seen only once. The sample comes from a study of blood T cell repertoires in COVID-19.

This TCR came from a human donor in a cohort sampled during active COVID-19. The rearrangement links TRBV5-1 to TRBJ2-7; 10 nucleotides match TRBD2. The sequenced sample was peripheral blood. The CDR3 spells CASSGGTLAGQSYEQYF. The CDR3 bases are TGCGCCAGCAGCGGAGGAACACTAGCGGGGCAGTCCTACGAGCAGTACTTC. Variable domain in full (rest from reference TRBV5-1 and TRBJ2-7): KAGVTQTPRYLIKTRGQQVTLSCSPISGHRSVSWYQQTPGQGLQFLFEYFSETQRNKGNFPGRFSGRQFSNSRSEMNVSTLELGDSALYLCASSGGTLAGQSYEQYFGPGTRLTVT.